The 20 T cell receptor beta chains below come from one sample, sequenced in a study of cytomegalovirus exposure and HLA in healthy donors. This table comes from immunoSEQ multiplex PCR, and its TCRdb copy is limited to in-frame clones, with some not included. The table records some 71,000 clones, about 95% of them present only once. Material: PBMCs. The origin of the receptors is a young woman in good health and CMV-seronegative.

The V and J genes are TRBV18 and TRBJ2-7, with TRBD1 matching over 9 bases. The ends lost 0 bases at V and 2 bases at J; junction bases unmatched: 11. The CDR3 runs 18 residues. Germline CDR1 reads KGHSH; CDR2 reads LQKENI. This chain's CDR3 is CASSPPNLGQGRTYEQYF. CDR3 nucleotide sequence: TGTGCCAGCTCACCACCGAATCTGGGACAGGGTAGAACCTACGAGCAGTACTTC.

V is TRBV19 and J is TRBJ1-5, with D perhaps TRBD1 (5 bases). The V and J ends lost 1 base and 4 bases respectively, with 8 bases between them. Looked up from germline, CDR1 is LNHDA and CDR2 is SQIVND (reference sequence). CDR3 size: 14 residues. The CDR3 reads CASSIAAGNQPQHF. In nucleotides, the CDR3 is TGTGCCAGTAGTATAGCGGCAGGGAATCAGCCCCAGCATTTT.

The CDR3 bases are TGTGCCAGCAGTGCGACAGGGGCGTGGGGCTACACCTTC. Its protein product is CASSATGAWGYTF. This rearrangement joins TRBV28 to TRBJ1-2; 8 bases are a match to TRBD1. After removal of 5 bases from V and 8 bases from J, the junction contained 7 bases not matched to a gene. The CDR3 loop spans 13 amino acids. Looked up from germline, CDR1 is MDHEN and CDR2 is SYDVKM.

This clone was recorded a few times. This sequence joins TRBV2 and TRBJ2-1; possibly TRBD1 for D (6 bases). V dropped 4 bases and J dropped 5 bases, with 21 bases sitting between them. CDR3 length: 17 amino acids. Germline CDR1 SNHLY, CDR2 FYNNEI. CDR3 amino acids: CASSGSLLQGPNNEQFF. The CDR3 DNA reads TGTGCCAGCAGTGGTTCCCTCCTACAGGGTCCTAACAATGAGCAGTTCTTC.

CDR3 sequence: CASSPSLAGASGGYTF. The CDR3 bases are TGTGCCAGCAGCCCATCGTTGGCGGGAGCCTCGGGCGGCTACACCTTC. The chain carries TRBV7-2 and TRBJ1-2; D is unresolved. The CDR3 is 16 residues long. The V and J ends lost 5 bases and 8 bases respectively, with 24 bases between them. CDR1 is SGHTA, CDR2 FQGNSA, per germline.

The CDR3 protein is CASSPGSGANVLTF. The CDR3 nucleotides read TGTGCCAGCAGTCCAGGTTCTGGGGCCAACGTCCTGACTTTC. The chain couples TRBV6-1 to TRBJ2-6; D remains ambiguous. CDR1 and CDR2 (germline): MNHNS, SASEGT. The CDR3 length is 14 residues. V was pared by 5 bases and J by 1 base, with 6 bases between.

The chain employs TRBV10-1 and TRBJ2-3; no clear D gene. The ends were cut back, 0 bases at V and 4 bases at J, with 5 bases in the middle. Germline CDR1 reads WNHNN; CDR2 reads SYGVQD (reference sequence). The CDR3 has 13 residues. In DNA form, the CDR3 reads TGCGCCAGCAGTGAGTCGAGATCAGATACGCAGTATTTT. It encodes CASSESRSDTQYF.

This clone was detected once. This sequence joins TRBV19 and TRBJ2-1; TRBD2 matches 8 bases. This CDR3 is 15 amino acids long. Germline V gene sequence: CDR1 LNHDA, CDR2 SQIVND (reference sequence). Trimming removed 3 bases from V and 4 bases from J; junction bases left unmatched: 5. Here the CDR3 reads CASSMDGGVYNEQFF. The DNA for the CDR3 is TGTGCCAGTAGTATGGACGGGGGGGTATACAATGAGCAGTTCTTC.

This chain links TRBV14 with TRBJ2-1; 8 bases are a match to TRBD2. This CDR3 region has 16 residues. In germline, CDR1 is SGHDN, CDR2 FVKESK. J was trimmed by 8 bases and V by 0 bases; bases with no gene match: 9. The DNA of the CDR3 is TGTGCCAGCAGCCAAGATATTACGGGAGGGCGGGATGAGCAGTTCTTC. Amino acid sequence: CASSQDITGGRDEQFF.

J is TRBJ1-1 and V is TRBV5-1; 7 bases fit TRBD1. V was clipped by 0 bases and J by 6 bases; unmatched bases: 2. Germline CDR1 SGHRS, CDR2 YFSETQ. This CDR3 region has 13 residues. CDR3 bases: TGCGCCAGCAGCTTGGCTACAGGGGCTGAAGCTTTCTTT. Its translation is CASSLATGAEAFF.

This chain connects TRBV11-2 to TRBJ2-7; the match to TRBD1 covers 8 bases. Per the germline V gene, CDR1 is SGHAT and CDR2 is FQNNGV. J was trimmed by 6 bases and V by 1 base; bases with no gene match: 2. There are 13 residues in the CDR3. CDR3 bases: TGTGCCAGCAGCTTAGGACAGGGGACCGAGCAGTACTTC. Amino acid sequence: CASSLGQGTEQYF.

The genes are TRBV30 and TRBJ1-1; possible D gene TRBD1, 6 bases. CDR1 GTSNPN and CDR2 SVGIG come from the germline V gene (reference sequence). There are 11 residues in the CDR3. V was trimmed by 6 bases and J by 8 bases, leaving 13 bases between them. CDR3 sequence (DNA): TGTGCCTGTCACTCCGACAGGGAAGCTTTCTTT. Translated, it gives CACHSDREAFF.

The chain links TRBV6-5 to TRBJ2-1; TRBD1 matches at 8 bases. The germline V gene has CDR1 MNHEY and CDR2 SVGAGI. Germline trimming cut 3 bases from V and 0 bases from J; bases unmatched to any gene: 4. CDR3 size: 16 residues. The CDR3 DNA follows: TGTGCCAGCAGTTATTTTCAGGGGGCCTCCTACAATGAGCAGTTCTTC. Translating gives CASSYFQGASYNEQFF.

The V and J genes are TRBV10-3 and TRBJ1-3, with TRBD1 matching 7 bases. J was trimmed by 0 bases and V by 6 bases; bases with no gene match: 8. CDR3 length: 16 amino acids. Germline loops: CDR1 ENHRY, CDR2 SYGVKD. For the CDR3, the DNA is TGTGCCATCAGAGACGGGACAGCCCCCTCTGGAAACACCATATATTTT. Translating gives CAIRDGTAPSGNTIYF.

J is TRBJ2-1 and V is TRBV7-3, with 13 bases aligning to TRBD2. Germline V gene sequence: CDR1 SGHTA, CDR2 FQGTGA. Trimming cost V 5 bases and J 8 bases; bases outside gene matches: 9. CDR3 size: 16 residues. The CDR3 DNA is TGTGCCAGCAGCGGACGGACTAGCGGGAGCCTCGATGAGCAGTTCTTC. Protein sequence: CASSGRTSGSLDEQFF.

The V gene is TRBV20-1, the J gene TRBJ2-3, with a weak D call TRBD2 (6 bases). CDR3 length equals 10 residues. V was shortened by 6 bases and J by 13 bases, with 14 bases between the two germline ends. Germline V gives CDR1 DFQATT, CDR2 SNEGSKA (reference sequence). Here the CDR3 DNA reads TGCAGTGCGGGGACTCCATCCGAGTATTTT. It yields the protein CSAGTPSEYF.

This chain links TRBV11-1 with TRBJ2-3; 7 nucleotides agree with TRBD2. The V segment lost 2 bases and the J segment 0 bases; nucleotides outside the gene matches: 2. Germline V CDR1 and CDR2: SGHAT, FQDESV (reference sequence). The CDR3 length is 15 residues. CDR3 nucleotides: TGTGCCAGCAGCTTACTAGCGGTTAGCACAGATACGCAGTATTTT. Its protein is CASSLLAVSTDTQYF.

The rearrangement links TRBV6-5 to TRBJ2-7; TRBD1 might be the D (6 bases). CDR1 is MNHEY and CDR2 is SVGAGI in the germline V gene. CDR3 length equals 15 residues. The V end was cut by 2 bases, the J end by 2 bases, with 13 bases between. CDR3 in DNA: TGTGCCAGCAGTTACGTCGAAGAGGGGGCCTACGAGCAGTACTTC. Translating it yields CASSYVEEGAYEQYF.

The chain joins TRBV7-9 to TRBJ1-2; 7 bases are shared with TRBD1. This CDR3 has 13 amino acids. Germline assignment: CDR1 SEHNR and CDR2 FQNEAQ (reference sequence). J gave up 7 bases and V 5 bases, and 7 bases lay outside the gene matches. The CDR3 protein is CASSVTGDGGYTF. CDR3 DNA: TGTGCCAGCAGCGTAACAGGGGACGGTGGCTACACCTTC.

This chain joins TRBV6-5 and TRBJ1-3, with D possibly being TRBD1 (5 bases). Germline loops: CDR1 MNHEY, CDR2 SVGAGI. The CDR3 covers 13 residues. Trimming stripped 2 bases from V and 3 bases from J, with 5 bases between. CDR3 DNA sequence: TGTGCCAGCAGTTACAGGGGTGGAAACACCATATATTTT. Its translation is CASSYRGGNTIYF.